This entry concerns a single T cell receptor (beta chain). Its specificity is not known. Absent ophthalmopathy progression within 18 months defined stable Graves' hyperthyroidism. This specimen belongs to a study of T cells in Graves' hyperthyroidism and ophthalmopathy. RNA transcripts served as the template for amplifying TCR beta CDR3 regions. With the HTBI primer set, the TCR CDR3 went through a first round of RT-PCR. One entry per CDR3 protein results from TCRdb running MiXCR on the multiplex PCR reads. This sample carries hundreds of thousands of distinct CDR3 sequences, over 11% of them seen once, and the ten largest clones take just under 25%. Notes on the study in general: Most clonotypes expanded in thyroid above 0.001 were likewise present in blood.

The CDR3 totals 14 residues. Germline CDR1 is LNHDA and CDR2 is SQIVND (reference sequence). V shed 7 bases and J 4 bases; nucleotides not matched to a gene: 7. J is TRBJ2-3 and V is TRBV19; 8 bases map to TRBD1. This TCR was recovered from a woman aged 25 to 39 with Graves' hyperthyroidism. Sequences were obtained from blood. CDR3 in amino acids: CASKPQGDADTQYF. CDR3 DNA: TGTGCCAGTAAGCCACAGGGGGACGCAGATACGCAGTATTTT.